Listed below are T cell receptor beta chains from one sample, sequenced in a study of regulatory dendritic cells for organ transplantation. Sequencing was performed with immunoSEQ multiplex PCR; in TCRdb, only in-frame clones are kept and a portion is missing. The table has 20,000 to 25,000 clones, 60% to 80% seen once. The material sequenced was memory CD4+ T cells from blood. The origin of the receptors is a human donor in good health. Each CDR3 is given with its conserved first and last residue. D genes are given only for firm matches. Size is omitted from some rows. Given values are once, few, many or a class for expanded clones.

d_call	clone_size	v_call	j_call	cdr3_aa	cdr3_nt
TRBD1	-	TRBV11-3	TRBJ2-3	CASSFGTGGTDTQYF	TGTGCCAGCAGCTTCGGGACAGGGGGCACAGATACGCAGTATTTT
-	few	TRBV19	TRBJ1-2	CASTQGRGQGYTF	TGTGCCAGTACGCAAGGGAGGGGACAAGGCTACACCTTC
-	-	TRBV4-1	TRBJ1-1	CASSHPGKGDTEAFF	TGCGCCAGCAGCCATCCAGGGAAAGGGGACACTGAAGCTTTCTTT
TRBD1	-	TRBV4-1	TRBJ2-5	CASSRQGQETQYF	TGCGCCAGCAGCCGACAGGGCCAAGAGACCCAGTACTTC
TRBD2	-	TRBV10-3	TRBJ2-5	CAIRLAGQETQYF	TGTGCCATCAGGCTAGCGGGTCAAGAGACCCAGTACTTC
-	-	TRBV7-8	TRBJ1-5	CASSPRDQPQHF	TGTGCCAGCAGCCCCCGGGATCAGCCCCAGCATTTT
TRBD1	-	TRBV7-2	TRBJ2-5	CASRHQGTGGTRETQYF	TGTGCCAGCAGGCACCAAGGCACAGGGGGCACTCGAGAGACCCAGTACTTC
TRBD2	-	TRBV11-2	TRBJ2-1	CASSLGTSGPREQFF	TGTGCCAGCAGCTTGGGGACTAGCGGACCTCGGGAGCAGTTCTTC
TRBD2	once	TRBV7-3	TRBJ2-3	CASSLGGEDTQYF	TGTGCCAGCAGCTTAGGGGGGGAGGATACGCAGTATTTT
TRBD2	few	TRBV5-4	TRBJ2-2	CASRQGLAGGNTGELFF	TGTGCCAGCAGACAAGGACTAGCGGGGGGTAACACCGGGGAGCTGTTTTTT
-	few	TRBV5-6	TRBJ1-5	CASNPLSQPEQPQHF	TGTGCCAGCAATCCCCTGTCACAACCAGAACAGCCCCAGCATTTT
TRBD1	-	TRBV15	TRBJ2-7	CATSARTGNYEQYF	TGTGCCACCAGCGCCCGGACAGGGAACTACGAGCAGTACTTC
-	-	TRBV4-1	TRBJ2-5	CASSRGNRAGETQYF	TGCGCCAGCAGCCGGGGAAACCGCGCGGGGGAGACCCAGTACTTC
-	-	TRBV5-1	TRBJ2-5	CASSLDTQETQYF	TGCGCCAGCAGCTTAGACACCCAAGAGACCCAGTACTTC
-	-	TRBV4-1	TRBJ2-7	CASSLFQGYEQYF	TGCGCCAGCAGCCTGTTCCAGGGGTACGAGCAGTACTTC
-	once	TRBV7-9	TRBJ1-4	CASGRRTSTNEKLFF	TGTGCCAGCGGACGACGGACTTCAACTAATGAAAAACTGTTTTTT
TRBD2	once	TRBV9	TRBJ2-5	CASSARRLAGGQETQYF	TGTGCCAGCAGCGCCCGACGACTAGCGGGGGGCCAAGAGACCCAGTACTTC
-	-	TRBV6-5	TRBJ2-7	CASGRVHEQYF	TGTGCCAGCGGTCGGGTCCACGAGCAGTACTTC
-	-	TRBV6-5	TRBJ1-1	CASSYSLNRENTEAFF	TGTGCCAGCAGTTACTCACTTAACAGGGAGAACACTGAAGCTTTCTTT
-	-	TRBV10-3	TRBJ1-1	CAIASQVTTEAFF	TGTGCCATCGCCAGTCAGGTGACCACTGAAGCTTTCTTT
TRBD1	-	TRBV5-1	TRBJ2-3	CASSQDRGTDTQYF	TGCGCCAGCAGCCAGGACAGGGGGACCGATACGCAGTATTTT
-	-	TRBV5-8	TRBJ2-3	CASSFFEGGFTDTQYF	TGTGCCAGCAGCTTTTTTGAGGGGGGGTTCACAGATACGCAGTATTTT
-	-	TRBV27	TRBJ1-4	CASSSLPGNGEKLFF	TGTGCCAGCAGTTCCTTACCAGGGAACGGAGAAAAACTGTTTTTT
-	-	TRBV7-8	TRBJ1-2	CASSLLPGLDYGYTF	TGTGCCAGCAGCTTACTTCCAGGGTTGGACTATGGCTACACCTTC
TRBD1	-	TRBV6-5	TRBJ1-3	CASRSGTAGNTIYF	TGTGCCAGCAGGTCCGGGACAGCGGGAAACACCATATATTTT
-	-	TRBV29-1	TRBJ2-7	CSVDPGGTYEQYF	TGCAGCGTTGACCCCGGAGGCACCTACGAGCAGTACTTC
TRBD2	few	TRBV2	TRBJ2-5	CASSGSSGGQETQYF	TGTGCCAGCAGTGGGTCTAGCGGGGGCCAAGAGACCCAGTACTTC
-	few	TRBV7-2	TRBJ2-7	CASSLAPGHSYEQYF	TGTGCCAGCAGCTTAGCGCCAGGCCACTCCTACGAGCAGTACTTC
-	once	TRBV6-1	TRBJ1-5	CATTTMRGNQPQHF	TGTGCCACAACGACAATGAGGGGCAATCAGCCCCAGCATTTT
TRBD2	-	TRBV19	TRBJ2-1	CASSNSGGWDEQFF	TGTGCCAGTAGTAATTCGGGGGGGTGGGATGAGCAGTTCTTC
-	-	TRBV19	TRBJ1-3	CASSPEGKPSGNTIYF	TGTGCCAGTAGCCCGGAGGGCAAACCCTCCGGAAACACCATATATTTT
-	once	TRBV12-1	TRBJ2-7	CASSSSDEQYF	TGTGCCAGCAGCTCGTCTGACGAGCAGTACTTC
-	-	TRBV5-1	TRBJ1-1	CASSLRTDATEAFF	TGCGCCAGCAGCTTACGGACAGATGCCACTGAAGCTTTCTTT
-	-	TRBV7-3	TRBJ2-3	CASSLTSGPTDTQYF	TGTGCCAGCAGTTTAACTAGTGGTCCCACAGATACGCAGTATTTT
-	-	TRBV5-1	TRBJ2-3	CASSLPQGRSDTQYF	TGCGCCAGCAGCTTGCCACAGGGGAGGTCAGATACGCAGTATTTT
-	-	TRBV25-1	TRBJ2-2	CASSERTGELFF	TGTGCCAGCAGTGAGCGTACCGGGGAGCTGTTTTTT
-	few	TRBV7-8	TRBJ1-6	CASSLGGGYRNSPLHF	TGTGCCAGCAGCTTAGGCGGGGGCTATCGGAATTCACCCCTCCACTTT
-	-	TRBV7-9	TRBJ2-6	CASSLGTAGANVLTF	TGTGCCAGCAGCTTAGGGACAGCCGGGGCCAACGTCCTGACTTTC
-	-	TRBV2	TRBJ2-5	CASSERSSLPGEGETQYF	TGTGCCAGCAGTGAAAGGTCGTCCCTACCAGGGGAAGGAGAGACCCAGTACTTC
TRBD1	-	TRBV7-2	TRBJ2-3	CASSSGDRGEADTQYF	TGTGCCAGCAGCTCTGGGGACAGGGGGGAAGCAGATACGCAGTATTTT
TRBD1	few	TRBV11-2	TRBJ1-3	CASSSQGAGGNTIYF	TGTGCCAGCAGCTCGCAGGGGGCTGGTGGAAACACCATATATTTT
-	-	TRBV10-3	TRBJ1-1	CAISDRRGGGNTEAFF	TGTGCCATCAGTGATCGGAGGGGTGGGGGGAACACTGAAGCTTTCTTT
TRBD1	-	TRBV19	TRBJ1-1	CASSRQGRGNTEAFF	TGTGCCAGTAGCAGACAGGGTAGGGGGAACACTGAAGCTTTCTTT
TRBD1	once	TRBV6-6	TRBJ2-5	CASSQGQLGQETQYF	TGTGCCAGCAGTCAGGGACAGCTGGGGCAAGAGACCCAGTACTTC
TRBD1	few	TRBV4-2	TRBJ2-5	CASSQDVSRTGQETQYF	TGTGCCAGCAGCCAAGACGTCTCGAGGACAGGGCAAGAGACCCAGTACTTC
-	-	TRBV5-1	TRBJ1-2	CASSLGLLDYGYTF	TGCGCCAGCAGCTTGGGACTCTTGGACTATGGCTACACCTTC
TRBD1	-	TRBV7-2	TRBJ2-7	CASSPRQGLGHEQYF	TGTGCCAGCAGCCCCCGACAGGGGCTTGGCCACGAGCAGTACTTC
TRBD1	-	TRBV18	TRBJ2-7	CATGGTGGYEQYF	TGTGCCACGGGGGGGACAGGGGGCTACGAGCAGTACTTC
TRBD1	few	TRBV5-1	TRBJ2-1	CASRYDRGSEQFF	TGCGCCAGCAGATACGACAGGGGGAGTGAGCAGTTCTTC
TRBD1	-	TRBV6-1	TRBJ1-1	CASRQAGQGAKAFF	TGTGCCAGCAGGCAAGCGGGACAGGGGGCGAAAGCTTTCTTT